Detailed here is one T cell receptor (beta chain). Its antigen is undetermined. This record belongs to a study of cytomegalovirus exposure and HLA in healthy donors. CDR3 length equals 17 residues. Trimming took 2 bases from V and 4 from J, leaving 19 bases between them. Germline V gene sequence: CDR1 SGHTA, CDR2 FQGNSA. The study, taken as a whole, reports: In vitro assays verified that three CMV-associated chains recognized CMV antigens specifically. A later analysis linked a missense variant in DCLRE1C to the trimming of TCR beta V and J genes.

PCR amplification relied on 60 Vbeta primers (plus 13 Jbeta primers). Libraries were prepared by immunoSEQ multiplex PCR; TCRdb keeps only in-frame clonotypes and omits some of them. The table includes about 180,000 clones, roughly 80% detected once. The chain employs TRBV7-2 and TRBJ2-3; D is possibly TRBD2 (5 bases). The receptor was derived from a woman aged 45-60 years in good health and CMV-seronegative. The source material was PBMCs. The CDR3 loop reads CASSLYPDFLAADTQYF. The CDR3 nucleotides read TGTGCCAGCAGCTTATATCCGGACTTCCTCGCAGCAGATACGCAGTATTTT.